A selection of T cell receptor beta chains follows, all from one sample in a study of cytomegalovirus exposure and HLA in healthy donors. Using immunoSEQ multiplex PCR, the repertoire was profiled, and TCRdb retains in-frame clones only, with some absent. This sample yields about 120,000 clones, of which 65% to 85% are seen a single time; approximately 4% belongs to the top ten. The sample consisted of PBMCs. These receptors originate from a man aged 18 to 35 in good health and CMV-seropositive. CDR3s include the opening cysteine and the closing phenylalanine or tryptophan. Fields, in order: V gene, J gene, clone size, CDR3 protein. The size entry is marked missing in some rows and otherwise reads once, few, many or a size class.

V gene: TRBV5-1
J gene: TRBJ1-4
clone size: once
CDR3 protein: CASSLQTATNEKLFF

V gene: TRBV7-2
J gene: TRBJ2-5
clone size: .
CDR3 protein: CASSFWGEETQYF

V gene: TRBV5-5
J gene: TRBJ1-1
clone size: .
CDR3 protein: CASSLLQRNTEAFF

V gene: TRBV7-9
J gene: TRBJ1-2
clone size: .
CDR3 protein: CASSLGQANYGYTF

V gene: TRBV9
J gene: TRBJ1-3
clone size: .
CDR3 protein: CASSVAGNLGNTIYF

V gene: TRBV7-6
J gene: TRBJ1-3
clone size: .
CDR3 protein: CASSIGQGYGNTIYF

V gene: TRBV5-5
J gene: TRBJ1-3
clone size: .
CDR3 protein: CASSLTAGSGNTIYF

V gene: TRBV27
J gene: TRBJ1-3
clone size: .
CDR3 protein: CASSTGVAGNTIYF

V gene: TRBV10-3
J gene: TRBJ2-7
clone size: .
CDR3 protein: CAISEGSSYEQYF

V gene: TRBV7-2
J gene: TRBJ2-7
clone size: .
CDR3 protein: CASSLARGSSYEQYF

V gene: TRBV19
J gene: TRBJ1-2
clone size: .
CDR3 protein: CASLAGDGYTF

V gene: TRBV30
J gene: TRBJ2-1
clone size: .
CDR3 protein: CAWSIWTSGGKNEQFF

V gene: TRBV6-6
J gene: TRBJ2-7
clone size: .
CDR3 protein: CASSYSSGSYEQYF

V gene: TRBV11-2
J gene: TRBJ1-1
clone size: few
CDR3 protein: CASSRGGLGTEAFF

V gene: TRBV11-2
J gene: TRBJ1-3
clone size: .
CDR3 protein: CASSPRVSGNTIYF

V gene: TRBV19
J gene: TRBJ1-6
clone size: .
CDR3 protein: CASSRGEWRNSPLHF

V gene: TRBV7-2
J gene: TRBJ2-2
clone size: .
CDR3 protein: CASSSRTSGGTGELFF

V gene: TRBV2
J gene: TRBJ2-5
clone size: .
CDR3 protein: CASSEFGSQETQYF

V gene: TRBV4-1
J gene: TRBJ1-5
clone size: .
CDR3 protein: CASSPDGQFNQPQHF

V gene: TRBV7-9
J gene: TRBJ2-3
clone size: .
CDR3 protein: CASSSTFGLSSTDTQYF

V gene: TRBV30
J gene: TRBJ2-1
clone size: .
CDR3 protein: CAWSVRGVTNEQFF

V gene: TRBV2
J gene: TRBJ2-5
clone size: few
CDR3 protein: CASSEDQPGGETQYF

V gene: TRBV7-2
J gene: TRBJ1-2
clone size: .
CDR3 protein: CASSLGTEDYGYTF

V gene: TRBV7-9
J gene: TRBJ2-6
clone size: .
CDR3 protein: CAINSGANVLTF

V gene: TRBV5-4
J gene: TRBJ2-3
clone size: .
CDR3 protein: CASSTGLAITDTQYF